This T cell receptor (beta chain) emerged from a study of Graves' ophthalmopathy and Graves' hyperthyroidism. In this cohort, patients with other autoimmune diseases, uncontrolled infections, pregnancy or lactation were excluded. The study amplified TCR beta CDR3 regions using RNA transcripts. An initial RT-PCR round employing HTBI primers preceded a second-round multiplex PCR. Using its own MiXCR run on the multiplex PCR reads, TCRdb lists one record per CDR3 protein. The profile shows 500,000 to 700,000 distinct CDR3 sequences, about 40% of them singletons. This clonotype was found many times. The antigen is not known. Study observations and caveats: With around 88% sensitivity and more than 75% specificity, a 13-signature model separated ophthalmopathy from stable hyperthyroidism. This model predicted ophthalmopathy progression (sensitivity roughly 71%, specificity 72% to 85%).

V lost 4 bases and J 4 bases, leaving 11 bases between the germline ends. Germline V lookup: CDR1 SGHNT, CDR2 YYREEE (reference sequence). The CDR3 is made up of 14 amino acids. The receptor's source is an adult man with Graves' hyperthyroidism. The sequenced sample consisted of peripheral blood or thyroid tissue (not recorded which). The V call is TRBV5-4, the J call TRBJ1-4; a weak D match, TRBD1 (6 bases). The CDR3 bases are TGTGCCAGCAGCCAGGACAGTTATAATGAAAAACTGTTTTTT. It yields the protein CASSQDSYNEKLFF.